This TCR beta chain was recorded in a study of cytomegalovirus exposure and HLA in healthy donors. Study-wide results and limits: Within an earlier analysis, most TCR beta V segments proved productive either about 87% or about 30% of the time.

Primers: 60 Vbeta forward and 13 Jbeta reverse. The table came from immunoSEQ multiplex PCR; TCRdb's copy has only in-frame clones and leaves some out. The sample lists about 150,000 clones, approximately 80% occurring once. The CDR3 contains 14 residues. CDR1 and CDR2 (germline): SEHNR, FQNEAQ (reference sequence). Trimming left V 6 bases short and J 4 bases short, with 15 bases between. Concerning this clone itself: Its cognate antigen is unknown.

The receptor was isolated from a male donor in good health and CMV-seronegative. Material: PBMCs. The chain carries TRBV7-9 and TRBJ1-1; D is ambiguous. Here the CDR3 reads CASSLGRVGTEAFF. The CDR3 DNA sequence: TGTGCCAGCAGTTTGGGGAGGGTAGGCACTGAAGCTTTCTTT.